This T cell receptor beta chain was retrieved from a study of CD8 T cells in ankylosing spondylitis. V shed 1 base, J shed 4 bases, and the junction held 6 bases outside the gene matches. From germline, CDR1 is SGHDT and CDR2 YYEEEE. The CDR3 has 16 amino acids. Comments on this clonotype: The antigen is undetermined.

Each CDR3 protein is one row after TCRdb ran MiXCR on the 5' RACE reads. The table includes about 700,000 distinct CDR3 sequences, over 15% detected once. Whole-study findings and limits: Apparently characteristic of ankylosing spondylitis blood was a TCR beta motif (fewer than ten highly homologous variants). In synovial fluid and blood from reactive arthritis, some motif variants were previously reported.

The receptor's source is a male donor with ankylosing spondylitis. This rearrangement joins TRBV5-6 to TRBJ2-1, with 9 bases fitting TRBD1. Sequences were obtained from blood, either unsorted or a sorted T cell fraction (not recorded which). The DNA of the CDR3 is TGTGCCAGCAGCTTGAAATGGACAGGGGAATACAATGAGCAGTTCTTC. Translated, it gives CASSLKWTGEYNEQFF.